The next 9 T cell receptor beta chains were all read from a single sample in a study of graft-versus-host responses after intestinal transplantation. TCRdb's copy holds only in-frame clones and misses some; the assay was immunoSEQ multiplex PCR. This table holds tens of thousands of clones, roughly 91% found once. Sequenced here: PBMCs, sampled 524 days after transplant. These receptors were collected from a human patient who received an intestinal transplant, so some T cells may come from the graft donor.

The chain combines TRBV14 with TRBJ2-2; D gene uncertain. Trimming removed 2 bases at V and 0 bases at J, with 10 bases between. The germline V gene has CDR1 SGHDN and CDR2 FVKESK. The CDR3 covers 16 residues. CDR3 in amino acids: CASSQQQRSNTGELFF. The CDR3 bases are TGTGCCAGCAGCCAACAACAACGGTCGAACACCGGGGAGCTGTTTTTT.

The chain joins TRBV4-3 to TRBJ1-2; perhaps TRBD1 as D (6 bases). The V end lost 0 bases, the J end lost 0 bases, and 8 bases lay between the germline ends. The CDR3 loop spans 15 amino acids. Germline V gene sequence: CDR1 LGHNA, CDR2 YSLEER. As DNA, the CDR3 is TGCGCCAGCAGCCAAGAGGACAGCGCTAACTATGGCTACACCTTC. Translating gives CASSQEDSANYGYTF.

The chain carries TRBV2 and TRBJ1-4; 7 bases are a match to TRBD1. The CDR3 sequence is 14 residues long. V lost 6 bases and J lost 7; bases outside the gene matches: 8. The germline V gene encodes CDR1 SNHLY and CDR2 FYNNEI. Written as DNA, the CDR3 is TGTGCCAGCAGCCCCGACAGGGAAGGTGAAAAACTGTTTTTT. Protein product: CASSPDREGEKLFF.

The rearrangement joins TRBV6-6 to TRBJ1-2; 8 bases line up with TRBD1. J gave up 7 bases and V 4 bases, and 5 bases lay outside the gene matches. Germline V gene sequence: CDR1 MNHNY, CDR2 SVGAGI (reference sequence). The length of the CDR3 is 13 residues. CDR3 nucleotides: TGTGCCAGCAGTTGGACAGGGTTCGGTGGCTACACCTTC. This encodes CASSWTGFGGYTF.

Here the CDR3 DNA reads TGTGCCAGCAGCCCCCGTTGGACAGGGATATATGGCTACACCTTC. Amino acids: CASSPRWTGIYGYTF. This rearrangement joins TRBV9 to TRBJ1-2, with 8 nucleotides matching TRBD1. The V gene end was trimmed by 4 bases and the J gene end by 5 bases; junction bases not matched to a gene: 10. The length of the CDR3 is 15 residues. The germline CDR1 and CDR2 sequences are SGDLS and YYNGEE.

The table lists this clone with a count of one. The V call is TRBV20-1, the J call TRBJ1-1; unclear D gene. Germline CDR1 is DFQATT and CDR2 is SNEGSKA (reference sequence). The CDR3 runs to 11 residues. Trimming took off 5 bases at V and 7 bases at J, with 11 bases between the two ends. The CDR3: CSARWTGEAFF. Written as DNA, the CDR3 is TGCAGTGCTCGCTGGACGGGTGAAGCTTTCTTT.

This rearrangement joins TRBV7-2 to TRBJ2-3; D is unresolved. Trimming removed 1 base from V and 5 bases from J, with 4 bases in between. Looked up from germline, CDR1 is SGHTA and CDR2 is FQGNSA. The CDR3 covers 12 residues. CDR3 bases: TGTGCCAGCAGCTTAGGGGAAGATACGCAGTATTTT. Amino acid sequence: CASSLGEDTQYF. The full variable domain, its missing parts supplied by reference TRBV7-2 and TRBJ2-3, is GAGVSQSPSNKVTEKGKDVELRCDPISGHTALYWYRQSLGQGLEFLIYFQGNSAPDKSGLPSDRFSAERTGGSVSTLTIQRTQQEDSAVYLCASSLGEDTQYFGPGTRLTVL.

The V and J genes are TRBV7-3 and TRBJ2-7; tentatively, D is TRBD2 (7 bases). This CDR3 spans 13 amino acids. Per germline, CDR1 SGHTA and CDR2 FQGTGA. With 5 bases removed from V and 6 bases from J, the gap between germline ends came to 14 bases. The CDR3 reads CASSHGLGGEQYF. In DNA, the CDR3 is TGTGCCAGCAGCCACGGACTAGGGGGCGAGCAGTACTTC.

The chain joins TRBV11-1 to TRBJ2-7, with D unclear. This CDR3 contains 14 residues. V gave up 0 bases and J gave up 4 bases, with 10 bases separating them. Germline values: CDR1 SGHAT, CDR2 FQDESV (reference sequence). The CDR3 coding sequence is TGTGCCAGCAGCTTAGCGCAACGGTCTTACGAGCAGTACTTC. The encoded protein is CASSLAQRSYEQYF.